This T cell receptor beta chain was retrieved from a study of cytomegalovirus exposure and HLA in healthy donors (dated by TCRdb to between 2016 and 2019). With respect to the entire study: An earlier analysis of several hundred of the donors reported around 280 Gb of sequence data and roughly 120 million unique TCR beta sequences obtained from around 190 million T cells. An early release that covered fewer than 800 HLA-typed donors contained approximately 290 gigabases of sequencing data and around 80 million unique TCR sequences. Among the roughly 400 genotyped donors, about 83% belonged to the genetic ancestry cluster associated with self-reported Caucasian donors. The aim of the study was to test whether cataloging public T cell receptors could identify signatures of past pathogen exposure. Using immunosequencing, the study profiled T cell repertoires from roughly 650 subjects and related those repertoires to cytomegalovirus serostatus. Besides the first cohort of around 700 subjects, a separate validation cohort made up of some 110 different subjects was used. The study combined high-throughput TCR immunosequencing, statistical association of individual TCRs with disease status, and machine learning to predict cytomegalovirus infection status. A later analysis re-examined previously published TCR beta repertoires from roughly 650 donors and added high-resolution HLA genotyping to investigate patterns of TCR occurrence. Rather than drawing on any new phenotypic data, the later analysis identified candidate immune exposures from TCR beta sequences and the way those sequences occurred across donors. To decide whether each TCR beta V gene segment behaved as functional or pseudogenic, an earlier analysis of approximately 600 of the donors relied on high-throughput TCR beta sequencing. Donor age, sex, ethnicity and CMV serostatus were collected together with the repertoire data. Genome-wide SNP genotypes for about 55% of the 666 donors were used in a later genetic analysis, which treated that subset as a discovery cohort. Every discovery cohort repertoire had been produced on one sequencing platform. HLA typing covered class I and class II loci at four-digit resolution. Typing coverage differed by locus: A, B, C, DRB1 and DQB1 were typed in about 629-640 donors, DQA1 in 522, DPA1 in 600 to 610, and DPB1 in approximately 450. Roughly 5 DR-DQ haplotypes were handled as single units for association and clustering, since linkage in the cohort was strong. Among almost 400 genotyped donors of the cohort, an average of about 240,000 unique TCR beta nucleotide sequences were sequenced per donor, roughly a sixth of them non-productive.

The paper's findings and limits, for the study overall: A few of the identified cytomegalovirus-associated TCR beta chains were confirmed in vitro to be specific for cytomegalovirus antigens. Over 15 rarely observed V segments, including chromosome 9 orphons, were excluded from the earlier analysis of several hundred of the donors because counts were too low. Presence/absence analyses assumed roughly uniform sequencing depth across donors, an assumption that may not hold. According to a later analysis, parvovirus B19, influenza, CMV and Epstein-Barr virus appeared linked to several top co-occurrence clusters. A further reported finding was that TCR beta sequences accurately predicted the HLA-A and HLA-B alleles for most subjects in the first cohort. In a later analysis, most CMV-associated TCR beta chains were found to appear HLA-restricted, with HLA associations seemingly driven largely by CMV exposure. The only immune exposure information available for the cohort was CMV serostatus. The authors suggested that the approach could potentially be generalized to other disease states and immunological phenotypes. Strong co-occurrence of HLA alleles, especially DR and DQ, made assigning TCR associations to individual alleles difficult. Linkage disequilibrium might explain the correlated functional status among segregating V segments, but an unknown experimental factor could not be excluded. In this cohort, only TCR beta chains were sequenced, and detectable features were limited by the absence of alpha or paired-chain data. Compared with the 666-donor mean, donors in an Asian-associated ancestry cluster had fewer N-insertions in productive TCRs, according to a later genetic analysis. Some IMGT-functional V segments, including TRBV6-2 and TRBV6-3, could not be distinguished by the 87-base-pair reads and were therefore excluded. A cluster of highly shared sequence variants was judged likely to be a technical artifact of the sequencing pipeline. The study listed 150 to 200 TCR beta chains as associated with cytomegalovirus. In a later analysis, TCR association rates were found to vary across HLA loci, with the most associated TCRs seen for DRB1 alleles and the fewest for HLA-C alleles. In a later analysis, HLA-associated TCR beta chains were found to be more clonally expanded and to have lower generation probabilities than equally common non-associated chains. A later analysis associated roughly 17,000 TCR beta sequences with specific HLA alleles at a false discovery rate of 0.05. The classifier was reported to diagnose cytomegalovirus status with high specificity and sensitivity in both the original cohort and the validation cohort. In an earlier analysis of 450 to 750 of the donors, most TCR beta V segments appeared in productive rearrangements about 87% or about 30% of the time, broadly matching IMGT annotations. Most TCR sequences were observed very rarely across donors, whereas some public TCRs were present in many individuals. Because some donors lacked HLA typing at each locus, the association tests relied only on the typed subset. An association between a missense DCLRE1C variant and V-gene and J-gene trimming of TCR beta chains was found in a later genetic analysis and replicated in an independent cohort.

The cohort consisted of hundreds of healthy bone marrow donors. All cohort members were sampled while nominally healthy, although unrecorded immune exposures were likely present. The donor tested CMV seronegative and was one of the 352 seronegative cohort members. A peripheral blood sample was collected from each donor, and TCR beta sequencing was performed on peripheral blood mononuclear cells. The Qiagen DNeasy Blood Extraction Kit was used to extract genomic DNA from the blood cell samples. Library prep was done by the immunoSEQ multiplex PCR assay. For the multiplex PCR, a mixture combining 60 forward primers for TCR Vbeta segments and 13 reverse primers for TCR Jbeta segments was used. A multiplex PCR assay on genomic DNA amplified the CDR3 region of rearranged TCR beta genes. Amplified TCR beta libraries were sequenced as 87-base-pair reads on the Illumina HiSeq System. As for the authors' bioinformatics: Across the 500 to 850 repertoires, a later analysis counted around 80 million unique TCR beta chains, around 11 million of which were shared by at least two donors. To remove PCR and sequencing errors, raw reads were error-corrected and collapsed into unique sequences using a nearest-neighbor algorithm that merged closely related sequences. CDR3 sequences were aligned to IMGT reference sequences to assign V, D and J gene segments. Each retained sequence needed at least a six-nucleotide match to both a V gene segment and a J gene segment. Rearrangements were classified as productive when the CDR3 lacked stop codons and remained in frame with V and J, and all other rearrangements were classified as non-productive. Following IMGT convention, CDR3 was defined as the stretch from the second conserved V-encoded cysteine up to the conserved J-encoded phenylalanine. In an earlier analysis of approximately 590 of the donors, sequences lacking an unambiguous match to a single V gene segment were excluded. An earlier analysis of almost 600 of the donors classified V segments as functional when productive rearrangements were above 56.7% and as segregating when the standard deviation between donors was above 5%. A statistical classification framework was developed to diagnose cytomegalovirus status using the catalog of TCR beta chain sequences. In a later analysis, V and J genes were assigned by comparing TCR nucleotide sequences against IMGT/GENE-DB human TR gene sequences. A later analysis assigned CDR3 sequences and most-parsimonious VDJ recombination scenarios with the TCRdist pipeline. In a later analysis, each TCR beta chain was defined by its CDR3 amino acid sequence together with its V-gene family, and reads lacking a unique V-gene family were excluded. In a later analysis, approximately 590 highly shared, low-generation-probability nucleotide sequences were removed to address suspected cross-contamination and a sequencing artifact. A later analysis calculated a clonal expansion index for each public chain from normalized within-repertoire ranks of inferred template counts. A later analysis computed generation probabilities with a VDJ recombination model fitted to out-of-frame rearrangements, and checked the results against IGoR. A later analysis scored TCR-TCR, TCR-HLA and TCR-CMV co-occurrence with hypergeometric tests, applying a repertoire-size bias correction to TCR pairs. To estimate false discovery rates, a later analysis permuted the HLA or CMV assignments 20 times. In a later analysis, co-occurring TCRs were grouped using DBSCAN, and TCRdist sequence similarity was added for clustering within HLA-allele-positive subsets. For co-occurrence clustering, repertoires with fewer than 30,000 or more than 120,000 public chains were excluded, along with roughly five repertoires with anomalous nucleotide sharing. Imported from immuneACCESS, the table was reduced by TCRdb to in-frame sequences with V and J called. These copies leave out some clones; in studies compared against another copy, an unresolved V gene accounts for under half, and the cause of the remainder is not known. V, J and clone size reflect that table, while D and trimming were determined from the DNA. The sample table lists just over 150,000 clones, 86% of them with a count of one. Under 2% of the sample comes from the top ten.

With regard to this clone: Its binding antigen is unknown. No base-level quality is on record; no much larger clone is a single base apart.

The CDR1 and CDR2 encoded by the germline V gene (reference sequence) are LNHDA and SQIVND. The CDR3 sequence holds 16 residues, the cysteine and phenylalanine included. Just CDR3 DNA is preserved here, 48 bases in frame from base 1. V loses 3 bases at its end and J loses 0 bases; junction bases beyond the gene matches: 4. This TCR was recovered from a woman between 18 and 29 years old in good health and CMV-seronegative. This receptor chain uses TRBV19 and TRBJ2-2, and TRBD1 matches 7 of the central bases. The sequencing sample was made of PBMCs. The CDR3 protein: CASSIRTGANTGELFF. DNA sequence: TGTGCCAGTAGTATCAGGACAGGAGCGAACACCGGGGAGCTGTTTTTT.